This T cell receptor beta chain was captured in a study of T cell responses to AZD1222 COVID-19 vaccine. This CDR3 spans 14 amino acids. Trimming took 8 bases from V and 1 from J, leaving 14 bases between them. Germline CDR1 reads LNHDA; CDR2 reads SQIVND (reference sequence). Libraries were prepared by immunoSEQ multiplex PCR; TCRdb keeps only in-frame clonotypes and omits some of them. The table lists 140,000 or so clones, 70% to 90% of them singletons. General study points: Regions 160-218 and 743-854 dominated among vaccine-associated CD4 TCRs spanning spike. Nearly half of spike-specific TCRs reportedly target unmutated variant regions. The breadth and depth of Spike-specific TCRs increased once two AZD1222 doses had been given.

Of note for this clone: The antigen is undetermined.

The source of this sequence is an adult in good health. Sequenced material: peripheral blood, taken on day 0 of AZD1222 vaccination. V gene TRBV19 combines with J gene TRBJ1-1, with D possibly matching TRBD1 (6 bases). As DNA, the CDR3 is TGTGCCAGTCGTGGGCCGACAGGGAACACTGAAGCTTTCTTT. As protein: CASRGPTGNTEAFF.